This TCR beta chain was sequenced in a study of PD-1 blockade in classical Hodgkin lymphoma (dated by TCRdb to about 2020). As for the study more broadly: Nivolumab dosing was 3 mg/kg intravenously every 2 weeks, continuing until either disease progression or unacceptable toxicity. The study used TCR beta sequencing and CyTOF to define a peripheral blood immune signature of response to PD-1 blockade in classical Hodgkin lymphoma.

According to the study, the label for this sample's time point signals: cycle 4 day 1 (C4D1), after more than five weeks of nivolumab. Every trial patient had relapsed after autologous stem cell transplantation, and cohorts A, B and C differed in prior brentuximab vedotin exposure. The trial cohort comprised some 60 patients with relapsed/refractory classical Hodgkin lymphoma whose best overall responses were complete response, partial response or progressive disease. In the multi-cohort phase II CheckMate 205 trial, trial patients received single-agent nivolumab. An independent review committee assessed best overall response by applying the 2007 International Working Group response criteria. Trial PBMCs were obtained immediately prior to nivolumab initiation (C1D1) and on therapy at cycle 2 day 1 and cycle 4 day 1. After peripheral blood was drawn into 8 mL Vacutainer Cell Preparation Tubes, PBMCs were isolated by centrifugation and then cryopreserved.

Genomic DNA was isolated using the Qiagen DNeasy kit from unsorted PBMCs as well as from negatively selected CD4+ and CD8+ fractions. Amplification of TCR beta CDR3 regions was done by immunoSEQ multiplex PCR with primers that anneal to V and J segments. A synthetic immune receptor repertoire was used to minimize amplification bias, and remaining bias was computationally removed after sequencing. On the authors' methods: Repertoire diversity was quantified as the Shannon entropy index using custom Python scripts. Unsorted, CD4+ and CD8+ repertoires were examined separately, except in combined analyses, for which CD4+ and CD8+ sequences were merged in silico. A clone was considered expanded if an increase in frequency of at least 2-fold after treatment relative to C1D1 was found, and a pseudocount of 0.5 was applied to clones undetected at baseline. Clones with 0 or 1 copy at C1D1 were classified as singleton clones, and clones with 2 or more copies were classified as non-singleton clones. Clones expanded in unsorted samples were annotated as CD4+, CD8+ or unknown by matching protein sequences in sorted samples from the same patient. Wilcoxon tests were applied to paired samples to test diversity changes from C1D1 to C4D1. TCRdb re-hosts the immuneACCESS table, in-frame sequences only. Its copies lack some clones; in the studies checked, an unresolved V gene accounts for under half of them, and the cause for the rest is not known. V and J calls and clone size are copied from that table; D and trimming were computed from the DNA. This sample is represented by tens of thousands of clones; 75% to 95% of them were singletons. The ten largest clones capture about 9.4% of the sample.

A word on this clone: This clone's antigen is unknown. No base qualities exist here, and no much larger clone lies one base off it.

The CDR3 covers 15 residues, taking in both the cysteine and the phenylalanine. Only the CDR3 DNA stays, 45 bases, in frame from base 1. Reading the germline V gene gives CDR1 LGHNT and CDR2 FRNRAP. V sheds 1 base and J sheds 3 bases, leaving 10 bases between their ends. Findings and caveats that apply to the study as a whole: Baseline TCR diversity was reported as lower in newly diagnosed patients than in healthy donors, and lower still in relapsed/refractory patients. Lower diversity was observed in patients in whom nivolumab was started less than 1 year after ASCT, and these patients were excluded from later analyses so that confounding by immune reconstitution would be avoided. The study covered only a single clinical trial cohort, and the causes of the repertoire differences, possibly disease activity or prior therapy, were still not defined. By C4D1, a significant rise was seen in CD4+ TCR diversity but not in CD8+ TCR diversity (p=0.0027 vs p=0.16), and the rise was most apparent among complete responders (p=0.02). Among trial patients, those achieving complete response had baseline diversity similar to that of newly diagnosed patients, while diversity was significantly lower in partial responders and progressors.

The sample here was peripheral blood mononuclear cells (PBMCs), taken before the fourth cycle of nivolumab. The clonotype was recovered from a human donor with classical Hodgkin lymphoma. Here the chain combines TRBV12-5 and TRBJ1-3, with the D gene not confidently named. Read as DNA, the sequence is TGTGCTAGTGGTTTGGAACAGTTCCATGGAAACACCATATATTTT. This yields the protein CASGLEQFHGNTIYF.